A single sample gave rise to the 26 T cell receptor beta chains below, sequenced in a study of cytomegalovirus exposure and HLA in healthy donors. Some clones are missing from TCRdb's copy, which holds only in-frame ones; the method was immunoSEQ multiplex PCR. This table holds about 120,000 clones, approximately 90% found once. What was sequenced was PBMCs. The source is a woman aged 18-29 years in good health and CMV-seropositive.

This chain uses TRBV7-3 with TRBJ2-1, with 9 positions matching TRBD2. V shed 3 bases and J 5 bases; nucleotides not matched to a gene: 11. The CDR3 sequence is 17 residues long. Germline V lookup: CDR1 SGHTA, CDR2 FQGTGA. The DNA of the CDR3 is TGTGCCAGCAGCTTGGGGCGAGTGAGCGGGAGGAACAATGAGCAGTTCTTC. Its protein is CASSLGRVSGRNNEQFF.

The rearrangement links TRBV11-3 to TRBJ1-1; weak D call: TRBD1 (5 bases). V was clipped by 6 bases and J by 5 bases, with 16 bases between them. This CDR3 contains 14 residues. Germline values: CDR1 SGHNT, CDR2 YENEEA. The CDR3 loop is CASSPRTGGTEAFF. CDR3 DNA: TGTGCCAGCAGTCCAAGAACGGGGGGGACTGAAGCTTTCTTT.

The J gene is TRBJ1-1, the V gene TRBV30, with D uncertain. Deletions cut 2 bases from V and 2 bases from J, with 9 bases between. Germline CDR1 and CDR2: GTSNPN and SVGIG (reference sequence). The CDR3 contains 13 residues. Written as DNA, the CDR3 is TGTGCCTGGAGTTGGCAGTTAAACACTGAAGCTTTCTTT. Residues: CAWSWQLNTEAFF.

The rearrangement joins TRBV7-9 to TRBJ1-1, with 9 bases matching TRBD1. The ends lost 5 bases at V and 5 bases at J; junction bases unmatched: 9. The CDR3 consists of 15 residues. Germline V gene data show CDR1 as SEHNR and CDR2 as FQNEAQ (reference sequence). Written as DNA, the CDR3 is TGTGCCAGCAGCCTCGGGGACAGGGTTGGTACTGAAGCTTTCTTT. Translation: CASSLGDRVGTEAFF.

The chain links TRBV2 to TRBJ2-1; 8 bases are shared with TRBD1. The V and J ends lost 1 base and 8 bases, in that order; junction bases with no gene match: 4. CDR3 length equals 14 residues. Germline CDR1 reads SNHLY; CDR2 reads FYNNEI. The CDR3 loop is CASSEGQGADEQFF. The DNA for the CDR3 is TGTGCCAGCAGTGAAGGCCAGGGGGCCGATGAGCAGTTCTTC.

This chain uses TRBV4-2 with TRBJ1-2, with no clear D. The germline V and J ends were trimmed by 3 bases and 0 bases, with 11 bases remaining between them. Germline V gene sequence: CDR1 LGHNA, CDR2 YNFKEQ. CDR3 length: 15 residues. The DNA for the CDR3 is TGTGCCAGCAGCCAGGAACAGTCTACTAACTATGGCTACACCTTC. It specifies CASSQEQSTNYGYTF.

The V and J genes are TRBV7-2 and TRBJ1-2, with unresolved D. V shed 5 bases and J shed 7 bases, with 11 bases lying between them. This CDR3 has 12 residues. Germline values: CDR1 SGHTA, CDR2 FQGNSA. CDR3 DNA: TGTGCCAGCAGCCCCCGACTGGGTGGCTACACCTTC. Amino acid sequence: CASSPRLGGYTF. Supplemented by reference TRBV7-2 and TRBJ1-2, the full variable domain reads GAGVSQSPSNKVTEKGKDVELRCDPISGHTALYWYRQSLGQGLEFLIYFQGNSAPDKSGLPSDRFSAERTGGSVSTLTIQRTQQEDSAVYLCASSPRLGGYTFGSGTRLTVV.

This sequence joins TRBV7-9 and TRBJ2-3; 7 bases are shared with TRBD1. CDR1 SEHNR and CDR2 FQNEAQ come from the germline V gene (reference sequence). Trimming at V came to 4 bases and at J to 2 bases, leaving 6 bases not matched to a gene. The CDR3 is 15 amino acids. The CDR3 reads CASSSPTGPTDTQYF. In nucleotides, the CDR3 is TGTGCCAGCAGCTCGCCGACAGGGCCCACAGATACGCAGTATTTT. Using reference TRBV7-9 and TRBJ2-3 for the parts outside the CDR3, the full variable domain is DTGVSQNPRHKITKRGQNVTFRCDPISEHNRLYWYRQTLGQGPEFLTYFQNEAQLEKSRLLSDRFSAERPKGSFSTLEIQRTEQGDSAMYLCASSSPTGPTDTQYFGPGTRLTVL.

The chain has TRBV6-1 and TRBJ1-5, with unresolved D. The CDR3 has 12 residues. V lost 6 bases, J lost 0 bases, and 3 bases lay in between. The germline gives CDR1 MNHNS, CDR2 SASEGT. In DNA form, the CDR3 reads TGTGCCAGCAGGGCTAGCAATCAGCCCCAGCATTTT. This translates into CASRASNQPQHF.

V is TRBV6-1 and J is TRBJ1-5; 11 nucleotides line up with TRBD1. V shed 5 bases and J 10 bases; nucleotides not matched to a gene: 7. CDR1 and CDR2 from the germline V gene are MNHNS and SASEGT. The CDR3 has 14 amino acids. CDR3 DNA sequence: TGTGCCAGCAGTCTTCGGACAGGGGGCAAACCCCAGCATTTT. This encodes CASSLRTGGKPQHF.

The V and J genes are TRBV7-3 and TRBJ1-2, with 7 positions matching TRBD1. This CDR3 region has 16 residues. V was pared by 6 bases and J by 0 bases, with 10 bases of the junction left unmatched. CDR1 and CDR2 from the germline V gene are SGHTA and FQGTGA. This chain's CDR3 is CASRQGQPTTNYGYTF. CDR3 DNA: TGTGCCAGCAGACAGGGACAGCCAACTACTAACTATGGCTACACCTTC.

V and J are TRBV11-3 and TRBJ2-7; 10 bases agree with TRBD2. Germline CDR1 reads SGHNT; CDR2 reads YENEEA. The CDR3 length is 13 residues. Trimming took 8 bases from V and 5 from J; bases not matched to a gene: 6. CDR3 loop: CASRLAGAHEQYF. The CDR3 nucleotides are TGTGCCAGCCGCCTAGCGGGAGCCCACGAGCAGTACTTC.

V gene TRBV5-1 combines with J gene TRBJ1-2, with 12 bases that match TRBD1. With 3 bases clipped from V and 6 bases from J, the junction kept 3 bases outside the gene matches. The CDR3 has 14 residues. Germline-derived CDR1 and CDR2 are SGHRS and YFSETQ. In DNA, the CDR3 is TGCGCCAGCAGCTCCGGGACAGGGGGCGATGGCTACACCTTC. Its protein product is CASSSGTGGDGYTF.

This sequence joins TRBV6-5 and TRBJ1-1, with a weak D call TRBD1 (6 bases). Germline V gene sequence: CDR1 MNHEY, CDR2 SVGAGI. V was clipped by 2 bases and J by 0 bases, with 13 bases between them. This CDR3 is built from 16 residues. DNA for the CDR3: TGTGCCAGCAGTTACGTCTCCCCAGGGGTGAACACTGAAGCTTTCTTT. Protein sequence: CASSYVSPGVNTEAFF.

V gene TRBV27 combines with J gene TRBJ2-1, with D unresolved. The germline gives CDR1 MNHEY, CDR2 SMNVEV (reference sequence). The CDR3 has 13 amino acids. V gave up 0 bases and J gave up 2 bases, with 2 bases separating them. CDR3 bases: TGTGCCAGCAGTTTATCCGCCTACAATGAGCAGTTCTTC. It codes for CASSLSAYNEQFF.

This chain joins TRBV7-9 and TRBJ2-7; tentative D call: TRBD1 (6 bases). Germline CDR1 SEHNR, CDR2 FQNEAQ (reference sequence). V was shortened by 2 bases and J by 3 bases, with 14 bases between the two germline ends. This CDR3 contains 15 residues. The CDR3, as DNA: TGTGCCAGCAGCTTACAGGCAGGGGCCCACTACGAGCAGTACTTC. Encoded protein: CASSLQAGAHYEQYF.

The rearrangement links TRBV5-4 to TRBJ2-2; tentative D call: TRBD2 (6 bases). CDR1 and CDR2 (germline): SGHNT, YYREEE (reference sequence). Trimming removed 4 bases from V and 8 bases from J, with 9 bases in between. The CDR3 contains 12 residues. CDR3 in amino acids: CASSPGTGELFF. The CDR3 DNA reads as TGTGCCAGCAGCCCCGGGACTGGGGAGCTGTTTTTT.

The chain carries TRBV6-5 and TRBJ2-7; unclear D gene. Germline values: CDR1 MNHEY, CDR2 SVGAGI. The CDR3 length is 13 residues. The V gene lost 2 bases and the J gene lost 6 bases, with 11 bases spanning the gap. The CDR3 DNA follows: TGTGCCAGCAGTTACATAGGTGAGGTCGAGCAGTACTTC. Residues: CASSYIGEVEQYF.

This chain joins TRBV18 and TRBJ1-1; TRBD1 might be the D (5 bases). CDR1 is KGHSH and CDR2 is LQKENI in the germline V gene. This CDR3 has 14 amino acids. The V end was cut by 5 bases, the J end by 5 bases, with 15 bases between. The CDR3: CASSETQGGTEAFF. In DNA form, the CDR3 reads TGTGCCAGCTCAGAGACCCAGGGAGGGACTGAAGCTTTCTTT.

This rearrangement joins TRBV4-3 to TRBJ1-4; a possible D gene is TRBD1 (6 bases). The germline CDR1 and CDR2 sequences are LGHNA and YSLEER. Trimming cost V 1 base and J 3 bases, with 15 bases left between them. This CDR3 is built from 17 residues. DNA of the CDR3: TGCGCCAGCAGCCAAGGTGTTCGGGGGGCGCCTAATGAAAAACTGTTTTTT. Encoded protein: CASSQGVRGAPNEKLFF.

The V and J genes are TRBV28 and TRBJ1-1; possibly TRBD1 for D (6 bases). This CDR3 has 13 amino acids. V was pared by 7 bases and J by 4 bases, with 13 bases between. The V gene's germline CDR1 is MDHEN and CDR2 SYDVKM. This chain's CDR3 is CASTMGGATEAFF. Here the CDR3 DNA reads TGTGCCAGCACCATGGGGGGGGCCACTGAAGCTTTCTTT.

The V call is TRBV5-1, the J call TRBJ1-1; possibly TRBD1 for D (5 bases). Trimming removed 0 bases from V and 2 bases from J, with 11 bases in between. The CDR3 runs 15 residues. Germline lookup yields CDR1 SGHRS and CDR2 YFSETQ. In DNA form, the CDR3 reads TGCGCCAGCAGCTTGGCCGGGACTCTTAACACTGAAGCTTTCTTT. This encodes CASSLAGTLNTEAFF.

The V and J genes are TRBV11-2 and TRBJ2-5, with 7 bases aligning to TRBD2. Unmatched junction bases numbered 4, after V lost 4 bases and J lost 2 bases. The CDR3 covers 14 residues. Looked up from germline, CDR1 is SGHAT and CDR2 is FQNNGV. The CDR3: CASSSMGLQETQYF. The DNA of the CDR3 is TGTGCCAGCAGCTCGATGGGACTACAAGAGACCCAGTACTTC.

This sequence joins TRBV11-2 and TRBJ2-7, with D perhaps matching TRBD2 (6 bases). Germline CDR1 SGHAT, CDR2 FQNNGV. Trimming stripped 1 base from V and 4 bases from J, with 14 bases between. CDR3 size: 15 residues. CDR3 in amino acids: CASSLGAGLEYEQYF. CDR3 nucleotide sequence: TGTGCCAGCAGCTTAGGTGCGGGGCTGGAGTACGAGCAGTACTTC.

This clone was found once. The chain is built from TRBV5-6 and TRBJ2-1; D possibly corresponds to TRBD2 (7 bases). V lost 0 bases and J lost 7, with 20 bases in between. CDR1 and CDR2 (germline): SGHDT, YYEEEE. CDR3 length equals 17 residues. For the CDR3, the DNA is TGTGCCAGCAGCTTGGAGGGGGGGGCAGGGAGAAGAAATGAGCAGTTCTTC. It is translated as CASSLEGGAGRRNEQFF.

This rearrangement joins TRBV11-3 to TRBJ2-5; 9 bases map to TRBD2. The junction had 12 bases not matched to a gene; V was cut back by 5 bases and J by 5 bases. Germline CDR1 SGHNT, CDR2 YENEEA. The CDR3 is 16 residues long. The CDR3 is CASSPRSGGRAETQYF. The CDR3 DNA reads TGTGCCAGCAGCCCCCGGTCCGGCGGGAGGGCTGAGACCCAGTACTTC.